The rows below give T cell receptor beta chains drawn from one sample of a study of blood T cell repertoires in COVID-19. TCRdb's table, derived via immunoSEQ multiplex PCR, lists solely in-frame clones and lacks some. This table has about 140,000 clones, 70% to 90% appearing once. Sequences were obtained from peripheral blood. These receptors originate from a woman in her sixties with acute or convalescent COVID-19. The CDR3 runs from the conserved cysteine through the conserved F or W. D genes are given only for firm matches. Rows may omit the clone size; those that give it use once, few, many or a size class.

d_call cdr3_length clone_size j_call v_call cdr3_aa cdr3_nt
TRBD2 15 NA TRBJ2-3 TRBV9 CASSGGGVFTDTQYF TGTGCCAGCAGCGGCGGGGGGGTGTTCACAGATACGCAGTATTTT
TRBD2 13 NA TRBJ2-1 TRBV19 CASLSGGANEQFF TGTGCCAGCCTTAGCGGGGGGGCCAATGAGCAGTTCTTC
NA 15 NA TRBJ1-2 TRBV6-5 CASRPMTRSYYGYTF TGTGCCAGCAGGCCCATGACAAGATCGTACTATGGCTACACCTTC
TRBD1 14 NA TRBJ1-5 TRBV4-1 CASSPTGNNQPQHF TGCGCCAGCAGCCCGACAGGGAACAATCAGCCCCAGCATTTT
NA 13 NA TRBJ1-2 TRBV15 CATSRTPNYGYTF TGTGCCACCAGCAGAACACCTAACTATGGCTACACCTTC
TRBD1 16 NA TRBJ1-6 TRBV19 CASSMIRQGANSPLHF TGTGCCAGTAGTATGATTCGGCAGGGGGCTAATTCACCCCTCCACTTT
NA 12 NA TRBJ1-1 TRBV30 CAWTDMNTEAFF TGTGCCTGGACAGACATGAACACTGAAGCTTTCTTT
NA 15 NA TRBJ1-6 TRBV5-1 CASSGGQTYNSPLHF TGCGCCAGCAGCGGAGGACAGACCTATAATTCACCCCTCCACTTT
NA 15 NA TRBJ1-4 TRBV5-1 CASSLDRGADEKLFF TGCGCCAGCAGCTTGGATCGCGGCGCGGATGAAAAACTGTTTTTT
NA 15 NA TRBJ1-1 TRBV9 CASSVDQGTIYEAFF TGTGCCAGCAGCGTAGATCAGGGAACGATCTATGAAGCTTTCTTT
TRBD1 14 NA TRBJ1-1 TRBV28 CASSRGGEFFEAFF TGTGCCAGCAGTCGAGGGGGCGAATTCTTTGAAGCTTTCTTT
NA 11 NA TRBJ1-1 TRBV28 CASNSNTEAFF TGTGCCAGCAACAGTAACACTGAAGCTTTCTTT
TRBD1 18 once TRBJ1-5 TRBV6-2/TRBV6-3 CASSYGGGQLYSNQPQHF TGTGCCAGCAGTTACGGTGGGGGACAGCTTTATAGCAATCAGCCCCAGCATTTT
TRBD1 14 few TRBJ1-2 TRBV2 CASSPRTGSYGYTF TGTGCCAGCAGTCCCCGGACAGGGAGCTATGGCTACACCTTC
NA 15 NA TRBJ1-2 TRBV4-2 CASSQATGESYGYTF TGTGCCAGCAGCCAAGCGACGGGGGAGAGTTATGGCTACACCTTC
TRBD2 15 NA TRBJ2-3 TRBV7-2 CASSLGLAYTDTQYF TGTGCCAGCAGCTTGGGACTAGCATACACAGATACGCAGTATTTT
TRBD1 17 NA TRBJ1-1 TRBV3-1/TRBV3-2 CASSRPYEGASNTEAFF TGTGCCAGCAGCCGACCTTATGAGGGGGCCTCGAACACTGAAGCTTTCTTT
NA 15 NA TRBJ2-5 TRBV9 CASSVGGTTQETQYF TGTGCCAGCAGCGTAGGCGGGACCACTCAAGAGACCCAGTACTTC
NA 14 NA TRBJ1-1 TRBV18 CASSPTDSNTEAFF TGTGCCAGCTCACCAACGGACAGCAACACTGAAGCTTTCTTT
NA 13 once TRBJ2-7 TRBV15 CATGIQGIHEQYF TGTGCCACCGGAATACAGGGAATCCACGAGCAGTACTTC
NA 15 once TRBJ2-3 TRBV6-5 CASTLGLSSTDTQYF TGTGCCAGCACTCTCGGACTTTCTAGCACAGATACGCAGTATTTT
NA 16 NA TRBJ2-4 TRBV28 CASSSGGGRAKNIQYF TGTGCCAGCAGTTCAGGGGGCGGGAGAGCCAAAAACATTCAGTACTTC
NA 15 NA TRBJ1-5 TRBV6-6 CASSPGWGGNQPQHF TGTGCCAGCAGTCCAGGGTGGGGTGGCAATCAGCCCCAGCATTTT
TRBD2 15 NA TRBJ2-3 TRBV7-2 CASSLRRGGDDTQYF TGTGCCAGCAGCTTACGGCGGGGGGGCGATGATACGCAGTATTTT
NA 19 NA TRBJ2-2 TRBV9 CASTIGQAHVLPGTGELFF TGTGCCAGCACCATCGGCCAGGCCCATGTACTCCCCGGCACCGGGGAGCTGTTTTTT
NA 15 NA TRBJ2-1 TRBV19 CASSIRGGSYNEQFF TGTGCCAGTAGTATTAGGGGTGGGTCCTACAATGAGCAGTTCTTC
NA 13 NA TRBJ2-3 TRBV4-1 CASRTTSTDTQYF TGCGCCAGCAGGACAACTAGCACAGATACGCAGTATTTT
NA 15 NA TRBJ1-2 TRBV24-1 CATSVRAGTGDGYTF TGTGCCACCAGTGTCCGCGCCGGGACTGGAGATGGCTACACCTTC
NA 13 NA TRBJ2-5 TRBV5-4 CASSFPLTETQYF TGTGCCAGCAGCTTCCCGCTAACAGAGACCCAGTACTTC
TRBD1 14 NA TRBJ2-7 TRBV28 CASSLRTGEAEQYF TGTGCCAGCAGTTTAAGGACAGGGGAGGCCGAGCAGTACTTC
NA 15 NA TRBJ2-3 TRBV7-3 CASSLMGGPFDTQYF TGTGCCAGCAGCTTAATGGGGGGGCCTTTTGATACGCAGTATTTT
NA 16 once TRBJ2-1 TRBV7-9 CASSLAGGRSYNEQFF TGTGCCAGCAGCTTAGCCGGGGGTCGCTCCTACAATGAGCAGTTCTTC
TRBD2 19 NA TRBJ2-7 TRBV7-9 CASSSGGESIGQFSYEQYF TGTGCCAGCAGCTCCGGGGGGGAATCAATTGGACAGTTCTCCTACGAGCAGTACTTC